Sequencing of this TCR beta chain was carried out in a study of cytomegalovirus exposure and HLA in healthy donors. Study-wide findings and caveats: The study designated fewer than 200 TCR beta chains cytomegalovirus-associated.

This CDR3 has 12 residues. Per the germline V gene, CDR1 is SGDLS and CDR2 is YYNGEE. Trimming shortened V by 4 bases and J by 13 bases, and 14 bases separated the two germline ends. Some clones are missing from TCRdb's copy, which holds only in-frame ones; the method was immunoSEQ multiplex PCR. The sample lists roughly 250,000 clones, about 83% occurring once. With respect to this clone: Its antigen remains unknown.

The specimen was PBMCs. The TCR was taken from a man in his late teens or twenties in good health and CMV-seronegative. The chain is built from TRBV9 and TRBJ2-2; D is possibly TRBD1 (6 bases). DNA for the CDR3: TGTGCCAGCAGCCCAGGGGAGCCCGTGCTGTTTTTT. Its translation: CASSPGEPVLFF. The variable domain in full, with the rest retrieved from reference TRBV9 and TRBJ2-2, is DSGVTQTPKHLITATGQRVTLRCSPRSGDLSVYWYQQSLDQGLQFLIQYYNGEERAKGNILERFSAQQFPDLHSELNLSSLELGDSALYFCASSPGEPVLFFGEGSRLTVL.